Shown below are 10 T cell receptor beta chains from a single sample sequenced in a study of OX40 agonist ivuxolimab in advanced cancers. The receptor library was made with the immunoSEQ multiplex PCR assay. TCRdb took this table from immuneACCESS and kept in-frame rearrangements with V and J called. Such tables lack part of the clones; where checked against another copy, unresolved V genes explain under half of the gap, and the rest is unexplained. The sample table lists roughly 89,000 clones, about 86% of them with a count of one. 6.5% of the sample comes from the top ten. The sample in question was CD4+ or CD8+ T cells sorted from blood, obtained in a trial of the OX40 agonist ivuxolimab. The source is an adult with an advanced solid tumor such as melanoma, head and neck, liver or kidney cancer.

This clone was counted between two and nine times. CDR3 sequence (DNA): TGCGCCAGCAGCGATAGGGGGAACACCGGGGAGCTGTTTTTT. Encoded protein: CASSDRGNTGELFF. The genes are TRBV4-1 and TRBJ2-2; a possible D gene is TRBD1 (5 bases). The germline V gene encodes CDR1 MGHRA and CDR2 YSYEKL. V was cut by 5 bases and J by 1 base, with 8 bases left in between. The CDR3 is 14 residues long.

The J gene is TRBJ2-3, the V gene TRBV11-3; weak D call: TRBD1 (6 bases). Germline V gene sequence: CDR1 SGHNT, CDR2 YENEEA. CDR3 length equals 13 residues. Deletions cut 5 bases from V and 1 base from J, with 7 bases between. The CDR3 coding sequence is TGTGCCAGCAGCCGACAGGGCACAGATACGCAGTATTTT. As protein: CASSRQGTDTQYF. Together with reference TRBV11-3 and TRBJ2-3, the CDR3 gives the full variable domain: EAGVVQSPRYKIIEKKQPVAFWCNPISGHNTLYWYLQNLGQGPELLIRYENEEAVDDSQLPKDRFSAERLKGVDSTLKIQPAELGDSAVYLCASSRQGTDTQYFGPGTRLTVL.

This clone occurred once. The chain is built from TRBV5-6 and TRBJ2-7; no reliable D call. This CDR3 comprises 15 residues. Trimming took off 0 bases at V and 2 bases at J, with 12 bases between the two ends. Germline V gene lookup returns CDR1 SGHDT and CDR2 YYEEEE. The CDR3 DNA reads TGTGCCAGCAGCTTGGTGAGCTACACCACCTACGAGCAGTACTTC. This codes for CASSLVSYTTYEQYF.

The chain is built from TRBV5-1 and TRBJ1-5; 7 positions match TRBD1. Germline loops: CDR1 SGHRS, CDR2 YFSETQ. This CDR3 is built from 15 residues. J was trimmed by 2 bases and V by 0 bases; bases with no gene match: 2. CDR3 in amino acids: CASSLAGQGNQPQHF. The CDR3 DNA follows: TGCGCCAGCAGCTTGGCCGGACAGGGCAATCAGCCCCAGCATTTT.

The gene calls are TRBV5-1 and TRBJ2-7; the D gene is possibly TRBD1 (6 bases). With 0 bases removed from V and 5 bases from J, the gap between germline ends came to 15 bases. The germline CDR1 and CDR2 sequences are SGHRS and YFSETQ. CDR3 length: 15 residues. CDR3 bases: TGCGCCAGCAGCTTGGGGGGGACAACCGCTAACGAGCAGTACTTC. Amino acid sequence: CASSLGGTTANEQYF.

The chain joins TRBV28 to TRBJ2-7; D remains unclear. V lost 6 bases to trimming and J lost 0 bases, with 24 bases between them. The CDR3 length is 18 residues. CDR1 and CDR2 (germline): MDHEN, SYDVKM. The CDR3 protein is CASSRDSWSGAFSYEQYF. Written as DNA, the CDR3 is TGTGCCAGCAGCCGAGATTCATGGAGTGGAGCCTTCTCCTACGAGCAGTACTTC. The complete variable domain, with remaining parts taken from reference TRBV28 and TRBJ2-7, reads DVKVTQSSRYLVKRTGEKVFLECVQDMDHENMFWYRQDPGLGLRLIYFSYDVKMKEKGDIPEGYSVSREKKERFSLILESASTNQTSMYLCASSRDSWSGAFSYEQYFGPGTRLTVT.

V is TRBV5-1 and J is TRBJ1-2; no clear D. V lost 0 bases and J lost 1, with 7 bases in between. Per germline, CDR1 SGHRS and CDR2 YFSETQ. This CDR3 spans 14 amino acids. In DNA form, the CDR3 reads TGCGCCAGCAGCTTGGCCCCAGATAACTATGGCTACACCTTC. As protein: CASSLAPDNYGYTF.

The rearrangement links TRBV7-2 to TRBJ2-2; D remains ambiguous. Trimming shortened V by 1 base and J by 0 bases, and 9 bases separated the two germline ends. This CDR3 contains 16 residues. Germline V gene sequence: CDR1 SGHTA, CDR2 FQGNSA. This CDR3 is CASSLGGQANTGELFF. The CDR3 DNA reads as TGTGCCAGCAGCTTAGGGGGTCAGGCGAACACCGGGGAGCTGTTTTTT.

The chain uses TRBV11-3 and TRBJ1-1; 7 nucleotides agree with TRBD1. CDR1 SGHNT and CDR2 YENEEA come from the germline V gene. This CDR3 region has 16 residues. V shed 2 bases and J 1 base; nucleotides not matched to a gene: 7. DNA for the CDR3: TGTGCCAGCAGCTTATCAGACAGGGTGGGGAACACTGAAGCTTTCTTT. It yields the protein CASSLSDRVGNTEAFF.

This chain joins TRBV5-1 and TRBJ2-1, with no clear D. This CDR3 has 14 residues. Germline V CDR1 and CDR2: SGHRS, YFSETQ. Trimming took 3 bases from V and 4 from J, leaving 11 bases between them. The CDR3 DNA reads TGCGCCAGCAGCTCCGTTACAGAGTACAATGAGCAGTTCTTC. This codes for CASSSVTEYNEQFF.